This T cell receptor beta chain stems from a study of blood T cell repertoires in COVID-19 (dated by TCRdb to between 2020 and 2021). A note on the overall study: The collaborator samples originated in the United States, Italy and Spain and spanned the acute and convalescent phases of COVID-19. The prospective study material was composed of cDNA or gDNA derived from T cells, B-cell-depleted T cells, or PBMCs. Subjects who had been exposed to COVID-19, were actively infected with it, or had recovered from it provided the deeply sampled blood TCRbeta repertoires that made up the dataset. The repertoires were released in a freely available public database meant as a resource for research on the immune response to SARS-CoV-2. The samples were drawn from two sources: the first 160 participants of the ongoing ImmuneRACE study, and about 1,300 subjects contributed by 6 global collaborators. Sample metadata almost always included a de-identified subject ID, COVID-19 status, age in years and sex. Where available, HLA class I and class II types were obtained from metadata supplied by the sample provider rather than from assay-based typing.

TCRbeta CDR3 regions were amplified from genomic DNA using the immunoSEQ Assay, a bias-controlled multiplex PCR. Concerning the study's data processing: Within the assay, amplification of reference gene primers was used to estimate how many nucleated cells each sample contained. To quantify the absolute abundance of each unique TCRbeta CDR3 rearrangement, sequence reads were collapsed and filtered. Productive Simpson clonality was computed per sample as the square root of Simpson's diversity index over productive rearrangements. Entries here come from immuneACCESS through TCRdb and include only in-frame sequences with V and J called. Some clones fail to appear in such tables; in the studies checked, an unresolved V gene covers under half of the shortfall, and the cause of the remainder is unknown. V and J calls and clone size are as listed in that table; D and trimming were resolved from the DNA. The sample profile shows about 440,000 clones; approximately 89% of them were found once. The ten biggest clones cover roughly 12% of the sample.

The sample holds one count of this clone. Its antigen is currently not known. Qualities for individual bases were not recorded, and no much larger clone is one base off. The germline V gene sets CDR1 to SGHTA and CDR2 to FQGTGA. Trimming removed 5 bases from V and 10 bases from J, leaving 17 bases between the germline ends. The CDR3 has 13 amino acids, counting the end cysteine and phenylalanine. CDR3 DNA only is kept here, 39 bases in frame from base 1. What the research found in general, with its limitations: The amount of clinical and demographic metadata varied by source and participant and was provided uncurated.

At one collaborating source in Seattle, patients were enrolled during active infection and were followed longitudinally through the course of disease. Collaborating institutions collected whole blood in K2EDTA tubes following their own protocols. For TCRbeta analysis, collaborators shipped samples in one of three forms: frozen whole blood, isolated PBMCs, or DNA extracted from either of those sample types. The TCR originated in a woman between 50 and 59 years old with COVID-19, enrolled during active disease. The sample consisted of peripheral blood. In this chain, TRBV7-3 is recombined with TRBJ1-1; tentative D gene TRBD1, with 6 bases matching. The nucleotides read TGTGCCAGCAGCCCGGGGACACCTGAAGGAGCTTTCTTT. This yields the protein CASSPGTPEGAFF. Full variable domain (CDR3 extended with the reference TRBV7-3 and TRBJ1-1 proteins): GAGVSQTPSNKVTEKGKYVELRCDPISGHTALYWYRQSLGQGPEFLIYFQGTGAADDSGLPNDRFFAVRPEGSVSTLKIQRTERGDSAVYLCASSPGTPEGAFFGQGTRLTVV.